These T cell receptor beta chains were read from a single sample in a study of cytomegalovirus exposure and HLA in healthy donors. TCRdb's table, derived via immunoSEQ multiplex PCR, lists solely in-frame clones and lacks some. In the table there are some 100,000 clones, roughly 86% of which are singletons. The sequenced material came from PBMCs. These receptors were obtained from a young man in good health and CMV-seronegative. CDR3s include the opening cysteine and the closing phenylalanine or tryptophan.

cdr3_aa,v_call,j_call
CAISESGRGGSPLHF,TRBV10-3,TRBJ1-6
CASSLRLAGGLTYEQYF,TRBV5-1,TRBJ2-7
CASSPDRTSGYNEQFF,TRBV5-1,TRBJ2-1
CASSEPRDYGYTF,TRBV2,TRBJ1-2
CASRVVGTSGGTDTQYF,TRBV27,TRBJ2-3
CASSSDLWGGGSYEQFF,TRBV7-9,TRBJ2-1
CASAPLGGRNEQFF,TRBV2,TRBJ2-1
CASSPRSKLTSGTQETQYF,TRBV7-2,TRBJ2-5
CASRAGVEQFF,TRBV27,TRBJ2-1
CASSLGTGKSGNTIYF,TRBV5-1,TRBJ1-3
CASSLPGSLNLNEQFF,TRBV7-9,TRBJ2-1
CASKWSQSSGNTIYF,TRBV2,TRBJ1-3
CASSIGGALGAFF,TRBV6-5,TRBJ1-1
CASSPAGGSNQPQHF,TRBV6-1,TRBJ1-5
CASQGPSDSPLHF,TRBV6-6,TRBJ1-6
CATSREGGNSYNEQFF,TRBV15,TRBJ2-1
CASSQEFGYEQYF,TRBV4-1,TRBJ2-7
CASSEDKRVSNEKLFF,TRBV6-1,TRBJ1-4
CASSLGRGDGYTF,TRBV5-5,TRBJ1-2
CASSSDRGQSPLHF,TRBV6-5,TRBJ1-6
CASREGLADYNEQFF,TRBV6-5,TRBJ2-1
CAWPGKRDNEQFF,TRBV2,TRBJ2-1